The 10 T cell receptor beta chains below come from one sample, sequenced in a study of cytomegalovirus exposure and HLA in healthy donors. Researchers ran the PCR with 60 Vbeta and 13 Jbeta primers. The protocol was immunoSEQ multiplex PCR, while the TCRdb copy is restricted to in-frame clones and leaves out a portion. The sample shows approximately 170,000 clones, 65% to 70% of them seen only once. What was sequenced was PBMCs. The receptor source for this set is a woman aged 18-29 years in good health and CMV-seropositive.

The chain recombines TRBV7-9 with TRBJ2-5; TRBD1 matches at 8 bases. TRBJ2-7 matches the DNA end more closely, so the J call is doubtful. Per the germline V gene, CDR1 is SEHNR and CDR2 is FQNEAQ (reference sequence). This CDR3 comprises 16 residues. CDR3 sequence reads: CASSLALGTGRREQYF. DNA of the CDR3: TGTGCCAGCAGCTTAGCCCTCGGGACAGGAAGACGCGAGCAGTACTTC.

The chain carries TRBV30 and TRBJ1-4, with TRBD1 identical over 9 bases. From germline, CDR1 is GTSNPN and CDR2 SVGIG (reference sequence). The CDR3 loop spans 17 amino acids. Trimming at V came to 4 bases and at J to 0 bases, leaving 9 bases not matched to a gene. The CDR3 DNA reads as TGTGCCTGGATCCGCCCCCGACAGGGGGCAACTAATGAAAAACTGTTTTTT. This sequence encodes CAWIRPRQGATNEKLFF.

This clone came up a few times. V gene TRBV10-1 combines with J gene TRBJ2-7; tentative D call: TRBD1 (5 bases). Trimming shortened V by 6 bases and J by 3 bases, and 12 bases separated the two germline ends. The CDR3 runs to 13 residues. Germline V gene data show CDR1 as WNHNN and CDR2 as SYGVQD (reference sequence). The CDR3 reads CASSAGHDYEQYF. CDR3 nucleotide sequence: TGCGCCAGCAGCGCCGGACATGACTACGAGCAGTACTTC.

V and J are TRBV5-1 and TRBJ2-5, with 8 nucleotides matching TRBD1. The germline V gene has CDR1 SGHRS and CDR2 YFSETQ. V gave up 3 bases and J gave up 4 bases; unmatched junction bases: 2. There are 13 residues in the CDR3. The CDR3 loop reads CASSWDRIETQYF. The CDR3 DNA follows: TGCGCCAGCAGCTGGGACAGGATAGAGACCCAGTACTTC.

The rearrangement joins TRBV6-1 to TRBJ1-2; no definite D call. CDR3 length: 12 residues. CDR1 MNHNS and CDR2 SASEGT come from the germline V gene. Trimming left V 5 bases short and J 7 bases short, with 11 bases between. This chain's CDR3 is CASSQEAGGYTF. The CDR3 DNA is TGTGCCAGCAGTCAAGAAGCTGGTGGCTACACCTTC.

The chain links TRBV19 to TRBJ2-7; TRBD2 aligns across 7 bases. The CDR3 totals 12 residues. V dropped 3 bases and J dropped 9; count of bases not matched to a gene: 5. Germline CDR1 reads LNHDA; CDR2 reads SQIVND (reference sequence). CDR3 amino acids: CASSMGGSAQYF. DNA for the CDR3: TGTGCCAGTAGTATGGGGGGGTCGGCGCAGTACTTC.

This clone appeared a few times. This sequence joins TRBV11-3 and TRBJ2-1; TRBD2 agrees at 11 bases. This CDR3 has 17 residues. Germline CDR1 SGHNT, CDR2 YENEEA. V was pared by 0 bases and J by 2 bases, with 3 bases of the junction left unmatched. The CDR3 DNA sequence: TGTGCCAGCAGCTTAGATCTGGGACTAGCGGCCTACAATGAGCAGTTCTTC. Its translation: CASSLDLGLAAYNEQFF. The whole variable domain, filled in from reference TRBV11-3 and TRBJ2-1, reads EAGVVQSPRYKIIEKKQPVAFWCNPISGHNTLYWYLQNLGQGPELLIRYENEEAVDDSQLPKDRFSAERLKGVDSTLKIQPAELGDSAVYLCASSLDLGLAAYNEQFFGPGTRLTVL.

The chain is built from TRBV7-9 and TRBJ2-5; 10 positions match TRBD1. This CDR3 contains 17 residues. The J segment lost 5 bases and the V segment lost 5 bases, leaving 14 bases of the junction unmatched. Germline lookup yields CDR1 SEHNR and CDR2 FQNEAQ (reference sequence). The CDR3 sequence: CASSPDTGTGARETQYF. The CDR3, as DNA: TGTGCCAGCAGCCCGGACACCGGGACAGGGGCTCGGGAGACCCAGTACTTC.

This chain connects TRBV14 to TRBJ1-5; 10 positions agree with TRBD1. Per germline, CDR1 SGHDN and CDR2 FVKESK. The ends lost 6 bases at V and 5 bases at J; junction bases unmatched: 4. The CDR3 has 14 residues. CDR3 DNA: TGTGCCAGCAGAACCGGGACAGGGGATCAGCCCCAGCATTTT. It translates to CASRTGTGDQPQHF. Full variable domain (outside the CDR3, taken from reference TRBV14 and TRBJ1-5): EAGVTQFPSHSVIEKGQTVTLRCDPISGHDNLYWYRRVMGKEIKFLLHFVKESKQDESGMPNNRFLAERTGGTYSTLKVQPAELEDSGVYFCASRTGTGDQPQHFGDGTRLSIL.

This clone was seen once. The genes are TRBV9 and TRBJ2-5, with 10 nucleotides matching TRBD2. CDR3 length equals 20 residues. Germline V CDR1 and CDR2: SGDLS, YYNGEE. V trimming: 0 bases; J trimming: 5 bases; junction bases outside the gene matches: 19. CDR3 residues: CASSVGSGVAGGQVVETQYF. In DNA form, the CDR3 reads TGTGCCAGCAGCGTAGGAAGTGGGGTAGCGGGGGGCCAAGTCGTGGAGACCCAGTACTTC.